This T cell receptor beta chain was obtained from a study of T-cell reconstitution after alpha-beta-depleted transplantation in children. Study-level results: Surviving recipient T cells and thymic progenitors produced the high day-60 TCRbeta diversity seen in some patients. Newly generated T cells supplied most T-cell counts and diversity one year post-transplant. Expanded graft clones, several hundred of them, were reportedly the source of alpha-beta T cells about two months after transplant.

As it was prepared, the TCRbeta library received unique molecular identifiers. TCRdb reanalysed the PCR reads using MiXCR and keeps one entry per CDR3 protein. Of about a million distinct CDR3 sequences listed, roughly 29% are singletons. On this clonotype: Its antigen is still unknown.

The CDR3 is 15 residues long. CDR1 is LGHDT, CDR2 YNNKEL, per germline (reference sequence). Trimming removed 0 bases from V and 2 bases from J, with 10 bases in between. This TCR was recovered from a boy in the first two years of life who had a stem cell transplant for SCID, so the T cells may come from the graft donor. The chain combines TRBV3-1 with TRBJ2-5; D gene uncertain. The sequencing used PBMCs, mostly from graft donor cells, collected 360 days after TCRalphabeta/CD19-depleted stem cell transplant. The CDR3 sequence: CASSQDHRRQETQYF. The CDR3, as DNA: TGTGCCAGCAGCCAAGATCATCGGCGGCAAGAGACCCAGTACTTC.